A single sample gave rise to the 22 T cell receptor beta chains below, sequenced in a study of monozygotic twins with inflammatory bowel disease. Using the 5' RACE reads, TCRdb records one entry per CDR3 protein without DNA. This listing includes fewer than 550,000 distinct CDR3 sequences. Material: blood. The receptors derive from a human donor with ulcerative colitis or Crohn's disease, or a healthy co-twin of an affected twin (not recorded which).

The chain couples TRBV7-8 to TRBJ2-1. This CDR3 is 15 amino acids long. Germline V CDR1 and CDR2: SGHVS, FQNEAQ. The CDR3 is CASTLRGSSYNEQFF.

The rearrangement uses TRBV5-1 and TRBJ1-2. Germline lookup yields CDR1 SGHRS and CDR2 YFSETQ. The CDR3 is 14 amino acids. The CDR3 is CASSTIGEGYGYTF. Together with reference TRBV5-1 and TRBJ1-2, the CDR3 gives the full variable domain: KAGVTQTPRYLIKTRGQQVTLSCSPISGHRSVSWYQQTPGQGLQFLFEYFSETQRNKGNFPGRFSGRQFSNSRSEMNVSTLELGDSALYLCASSTIGEGYGYTFGSGTRLTVV.

The chain has TRBV20-1 and TRBJ2-1; TCRdb designates TRBD2, a call that cannot be tested without DNA. This CDR3 is built from 16 residues. The germline V gene has CDR1 DFQATT and CDR2 SNEGSKA (reference sequence). The CDR3 sequence: CSARAISGRFYNEQFF.

The chain is built from TRBV25-1 and TRBJ2-7; TCRdb lists TRBD2, though no DNA is available to test this call. The CDR3 consists of 14 residues. Per germline, CDR1 MGHDK and CDR2 SYGVNS. CDR3 residues: CASSVGGRLDEQYF.

V usage is TRBV20-1 and J usage is TRBJ2-3. Germline-derived CDR1 and CDR2 are DFQATT and SNEGSKA (reference sequence). The CDR3 sequence is 13 residues long. The chain's CDR3 is CSARRGYTDTQYF.

This chain connects TRBV4-3 to TRBJ2-7; TCRdb indicates TRBD1, and absent DNA this call remains unverified. The germline gives CDR1 LGHNA, CDR2 YSLEER. The CDR3 consists of 14 residues. The CDR3: CASSPAGSISEQYF.

J is TRBJ2-7 and V is TRBV5-4; the TCRdb D gene call, TRBD2, has no DNA to confirm it. This CDR3 region has 16 residues. Germline V gives CDR1 SGHNT, CDR2 YYREEE (reference sequence). The CDR3 loop reads CASSTRTSGTPYEQYF.

The chain joins TRBV5-5 to TRBJ1-1. The V gene's germline CDR1 is SGHKS and CDR2 YYEKEE (reference sequence). The CDR3 length is 13 residues. The CDR3 loop reads CASSLGTVVEAFF.

V usage is TRBV7-2 and J usage is TRBJ2-2; TCRdb outputs TRBD2, but without DNA this stays unchecked. The CDR3 loop spans 14 amino acids. Germline lookup yields CDR1 SGHTA and CDR2 FQGNSA. The CDR3 region is CASTQIGGVGELFF.

V gene TRBV7-9 combines with J gene TRBJ1-1; TCRdb proposes TRBD1, but this gene call is untestable without DNA. CDR1 is SEHNR, CDR2 FQNEAQ, per germline (reference sequence). The CDR3 runs to 14 residues. The CDR3 loop reads CASSPQGVATEAFF.

V is TRBV6-1 and J is TRBJ2-1; the D call of TRBD2 rests on TCRdb alone, since no DNA is present to check it. CDR1 is MNHNS and CDR2 is SASEGT in the germline V gene. The CDR3 is made up of 17 amino acids. The CDR3: CASSETPSFGTANEQFF.

The chain employs TRBV20-1 and TRBJ2-3; the TRBD1 assignment by TCRdb is unverifiable without DNA. The CDR3 extends over 15 amino acids. Looked up from germline, CDR1 is DFQATT and CDR2 is SNEGSKA (reference sequence). The chain's CDR3 is CSASGGRGLADTQYF.

V is TRBV9 and J is TRBJ1-1; TCRdb returns TRBD1, unconfirmable since there is no DNA. The CDR3 extends over 14 amino acids. Looked up from germline, CDR1 is SGDLS and CDR2 is YYNGEE. The CDR3: CASSVGGGSTEAFF.

V gene TRBV5-4 combines with J gene TRBJ2-5; TCRdb's D call, TRBD2, is unchecked because there is no DNA. This CDR3 is built from 15 residues. Germline V gene lookup returns CDR1 SGHNT and CDR2 YYREEE (reference sequence). The CDR3 protein is CASRTNGGGQETQYF.

This chain uses TRBV4-2 with TRBJ2-1. The CDR3 extends over 17 amino acids. Looked up from germline, CDR1 is LGHNA and CDR2 is YNFKEQ. CDR3 in amino acids: CASSQATKGNSYNEQFF.

The chain employs TRBV20-1 and TRBJ2-1; the D call of TRBD2 rests on TCRdb alone, since no DNA is present to check it. The CDR3 has 14 amino acids. The V gene's germline CDR1 is DFQATT and CDR2 SNEGSKA (reference sequence). The CDR3: CSASRLAGGGEQFF.

This rearrangement joins TRBV19 to TRBJ2-3. The germline V gene encodes CDR1 LNHDA and CDR2 SQIVND (reference sequence). The CDR3 sequence is 13 residues long. CDR3 in amino acids: CASSIGQPDTQYF.

V gene TRBV10-3 combines with J gene TRBJ2-2; TCRdb's D call of TRBD2 is untestable without DNA. CDR1 and CDR2 (germline): ENHRY, SYGVKD. This CDR3 has 19 residues. CDR3 protein: CAIPLRVRESKTNTGELFF.

The V call is TRBV3-1, the J call TRBJ2-2; the D gene TCRdb calls, TRBD2, cannot be checked with no DNA. Per germline, CDR1 LGHDT and CDR2 YNNKEL (reference sequence). This CDR3 comprises 17 residues. This CDR3 is CASSQRRASVNTGELFF.

This chain links TRBV20-1 with TRBJ2-7; the TCRdb call, TRBD2, lacks DNA for checking. Germline CDR1 is DFQATT and CDR2 is SNEGSKA (reference sequence). The CDR3 is made up of 14 amino acids. The CDR3 reads CSARTSGASWEQYF.

V and J are TRBV9 and TRBJ2-2; TCRdb's D gene call, TRBD2, goes unchecked for lack of DNA. From germline, CDR1 is SGDLS and CDR2 YYNGEE. The CDR3 contains 15 residues. This CDR3 reads CASSGGLAPTGELFF. Full variable domain (remainder filled in from reference TRBV9 and TRBJ2-2): DSGVTQTPKHLITATGQRVTLRCSPRSGDLSVYWYQQSLDQGLQFLIQYYNGEERAKGNILERFSAQQFPDLHSELNLSSLELGDSALYFCASSGGLAPTGELFFGEGSRLTVL.

This chain joins TRBV20-1 and TRBJ2-1; TCRdb outputs TRBD1, but without DNA this stays unchecked. Germline lookup yields CDR1 DFQATT and CDR2 SNEGSKA (reference sequence). The CDR3 sequence is 15 residues long. The CDR3 loop is CSARALRGWDGEQFF.